This is a list of T cell receptor beta chains from one sample in a study of cytomegalovirus exposure and HLA in healthy donors. The method was immunoSEQ multiplex PCR; TCRdb's version includes in-frame clones alone and lacks a portion of them. The table lists approximately 120,000 clones, approximately 87% of them singletons. Material for sequencing was PBMCs. The source of these receptors is a man between 18 and 29 years old in good health and CMV-seropositive. The CDR3 runs from the conserved cysteine through the conserved F or W. The D gene is left open where the match is weak. The listing skips clone size in some rows; elsewhere it reads once, few, many or a size class.

clone size	V gene	J gene	D gene	CDR3 protein	CDR3 DNA
many	TRBV6-4	TRBJ2-3	-	CASSPGTTSTDTQYF	TGTGCCAGCAGCCCCGGGACAACTAGCACAGATACGCAGTATTTT
-	TRBV4-1	TRBJ2-7	-	CASSQGRGNSYEQYF	TGCGCCAGCAGCCAAGGACGGGGGAACTCCTACGAGCAGTACTTC
-	TRBV2	TRBJ2-1	TRBD1	CASRGQGIGNEQFF	TGTGCCAGCAGAGGACAGGGGATAGGTAATGAGCAGTTCTTC
-	TRBV4-1	TRBJ2-7	TRBD1	CASSPAGTGLEQYF	TGCGCCAGCAGCCCTGCCGGGACAGGGTTGGAGCAGTACTTC
-	TRBV30	TRBJ2-3	-	CAWTISADTQYF	TGTGCCTGGACTATCAGCGCGGATACGCAGTATTTT
-	TRBV2	TRBJ2-7	-	CASTGDGSSSYEQYF	TGTGCCAGCACGGGGGATGGGTCCAGCTCCTACGAGCAGTACTTC
once	TRBV11-2	TRBJ2-5	TRBD2	CASSAGLAGGETQYF	TGTGCCAGCAGCGCGGGACTAGCGGGGGGGGAGACCCAGTACTTC
few	TRBV27	TRBJ1-2	TRBD1	CASSLSGTGGSHYTF	TGTGCCAGCAGTCTCTCCGGGACAGGGGGCTCGCACTACACCTTC
-	TRBV7-6	TRBJ2-2	TRBD2	CASSPRAGPGKAGYGELFF	TGTGCCAGCAGCCCCAGGGCGGGGCCCGGCAAAGCGGGGTACGGGGAGCTGTTTTTT
-	TRBV5-4	TRBJ1-4	-	CASSLEGHGEKLFF	TGTGCCAGCAGCTTGGAGGGGCATGGTGAAAAACTGTTTTTT
-	TRBV27	TRBJ2-2	-	CASRRGVGGRTDTGELFF	TGTGCCAGCAGGCGCGGGGTGGGGGGGCGCACGGACACCGGGGAGCTGTTTTTT
-	TRBV19	TRBJ2-6	TRBD2	CASTPEPGLAGPSSGANVLTF	TGTGCCAGTACCCCGGAACCGGGACTAGCGGGGCCCTCCTCTGGGGCCAACGTCCTGACTTTC
-	TRBV7-7	TRBJ2-3	TRBD2	CASSPTSGADTQYF	TGTGCCAGCAGCCCGACTAGCGGCGCAGATACGCAGTATTTT
-	TRBV6-5	TRBJ2-1	-	CASSTLGANEQFF	TGTGCCAGCAGCACACTGGGGGCCAATGAGCAGTTCTTC
few	TRBV5-8	TRBJ2-1	-	CASSLGQAYNEQFF	TGTGCCAGCAGCTTGGGGCAGGCCTACAATGAGCAGTTCTTC
-	TRBV28	TRBJ2-3	TRBD2	CASSSRLAGMDTQYF	TGTGCCAGCAGTTCCAGACTAGCGGGGATGGATACGCAGTATTTT
-	TRBV11-2	TRBJ2-5	-	CASSLVSPGEETQYF	TGTGCCAGCAGCTTAGTAAGCCCCGGGGAAGAGACCCAGTACTTC
-	TRBV30	TRBJ2-1	-	CAWSVLSYEQFF	TGTGCCTGGAGTGTTCTGTCCTATGAGCAGTTCTTC
once	TRBV13	TRBJ1-4	-	CASSPGRTSRSKLFF	TGTGCCAGCAGCCCGGGGAGGACCAGTCGGTCGAAACTGTTTTTT
few	TRBV6-6	TRBJ2-3	TRBD2	CASRTGVAGGYF	TGTGCCAGCAGAACCGGGGTAGCGGGGGGGTATTTT
-	TRBV21-1	TRBJ2-1	-	CASSKDGLAGGPSSYNEQFF	TGTGCCAGCAGCAAAGATGGCCTAGCGGGGGGCCCTAGCTCCTACAATGAGCAGTTCTTC
-	TRBV19	TRBJ2-1	TRBD2	CASSRSGGDNEQFF	TGTGCCAGTAGTAGGTCGGGGGGTGACAATGAGCAGTTCTTC
-	TRBV6-1	TRBJ2-5	TRBD1	CASAEDRGWGETQYF	TGTGCCAGCGCCGAGGACAGGGGCTGGGGAGAGACCCAGTACTTC
few	TRBV4-1	TRBJ1-4	-	CASSPFGEGGEKLFF	TGCGCCAGCAGCCCGTTCGGGGAGGGAGGTGAAAAACTGTTTTTT
-	TRBV6-5	TRBJ1-4	-	CASSSSGDYEKLFF	TGTGCCAGCAGTTCGTCCGGCGACTATGAAAAACTGTTTTTT
-	TRBV6-1	TRBJ2-7	TRBD1	CASGHGQGGDEQYF	TGTGCCAGCGGACACGGACAGGGGGGCGACGAGCAGTACTTC
few	TRBV5-6	TRBJ1-5	TRBD1	CASSLGDRGLQPQHF	TGTGCCAGCAGCTTGGGGGACAGGGGGCTTCAGCCCCAGCATTTT
-	TRBV7-3	TRBJ2-3	-	CASSSASADTQYF	TGTGCCAGCAGCTCCGCTTCGGCAGATACGCAGTATTTT
-	TRBV18	TRBJ2-5	-	CASSPPSQETQYF	TGTGCCAGCTCACCACCGTCTCAAGAGACCCAGTACTTC
-	TRBV9	TRBJ2-1	-	CASNRVERYNEQFF	TGTGCCAGCAATCGGGTAGAAAGATACAATGAGCAGTTCTTC
-	TRBV5-1	TRBJ2-2	TRBD1	CASSFRDSNTGELFF	TGCGCCAGCAGCTTCAGGGACAGTAACACCGGGGAGCTGTTTTTT
-	TRBV7-6	TRBJ2-3	TRBD2	CASSLDTSGGFTDTQYF	TGTGCCAGCAGCTTAGATACTAGCGGGGGTTTCACAGATACGCAGTATTTT
-	TRBV5-6	TRBJ2-5	-	CASSLAMRVETQYF	TGTGCCAGCAGCTTGGCAATGAGGGTTGAGACCCAGTACTTC
-	TRBV1	TRBJ2-7	-	CTSSQDWGGSYEQYF	TGCACCAGCAGCCAAGATTGGGGGGGGTCCTACGAGCAGTACTTC
-	TRBV7-6	TRBJ2-2	-	CASSLIGGGELFF	TGTGCCAGCAGCTTAATAGGGGGCGGGGAGCTGTTTTTT
-	TRBV19	TRBJ2-7	TRBD1	CASSIMTGGYEQYF	TGTGCCAGTAGTATAATGACAGGGGGCTACGAGCAGTACTTC
-	TRBV19	TRBJ2-1	-	CASGIWGRYNEQFF	TGTGCCAGTGGGATTTGGGGGAGGTACAATGAGCAGTTCTTC
-	TRBV6-1	TRBJ1-1	-	CASSGLLMNTEAFF	TGTGCCAGCTCTGGACTTCTCATGAACACTGAAGCTTTCTTT
few	TRBV2	TRBJ1-5	-	CASLEGGNQPQHF	TGTGCCAGCTTGGAGGGAGGCAATCAGCCCCAGCATTTT
-	TRBV7-3	TRBJ2-5	TRBD1	CASSLQGQGTTETQYF	TGTGCCAGCAGCTTACAAGGACAGGGTACGACAGAGACCCAGTACTTC
-	TRBV9	TRBJ1-2	-	CASSVTGADGYTF	TGTGCCAGCAGCGTGACAGGTGCCGATGGCTACACCTTC
-	TRBV9	TRBJ1-2	-	CASSDGGFLYGYTF	TGTGCCAGCAGCGATGGGGGGTTCCTCTATGGCTACACCTTC
-	TRBV7-6	TRBJ2-1	-	CASSLGLTGSEQFF	TGTGCCAGCAGCTTAGGGTTGACGGGGAGTGAGCAGTTCTTC
-	TRBV10-1	TRBJ2-1	TRBD1	CASSDPRDRSNEQFF	TGCGCCAGCAGTGACCCCCGGGACAGATCGAATGAGCAGTTCTTC
-	TRBV7-8	TRBJ2-7	-	CASSLQGFEQYF	TGTGCCAGCAGCCTACAGGGTTTCGAGCAGTACTTC
-	TRBV18	TRBJ1-3	-	CASSNRASSSGNTIYF	TGTGCCAGCTCAAACAGGGCCTCGAGCTCTGGAAACACCATATATTTT
few	TRBV27	TRBJ2-7	-	CASSLVAAGEQYF	TGTGCCAGCAGTTTAGTGGCAGCAGGGGAGCAGTACTTC
-	TRBV6-5	TRBJ1-2	-	CASLSRQPYGYTF	TGTGCCAGCCTATCCCGACAGCCCTATGGCTACACCTTC
once	TRBV30	TRBJ1-1	-	CAWSFTAMNTEAFF	TGTGCCTGGAGTTTCACAGCTATGAACACTGAAGCTTTCTTT